The rows below give T cell receptor beta chains drawn from one sample of a study of T cells in Graves' hyperthyroidism and ophthalmopathy. TCRdb passed the multiplex PCR reads through MiXCR, listing each CDR3 protein once. Of some 650,000 distinct CDR3 sequences listed, approximately 15% were seen once; the top ten hold about 3.5%. Sequencing was performed on blood. These receptors all stem from a woman aged 40 to 50 with Graves' ophthalmopathy. The CDR3 runs from the conserved cysteine through the conserved F or W. The D gene is left open where the match is weak. A clone size is listed for some rows: how often the clone was seen (once, few, many), or a class if it is expanded.

j_call | clone_size | d_call | v_call | cdr3_aa | cdr3_nt
TRBJ2-1 | . | . | TRBV5-1 | CASKRESSYNEQFF | TGCGCCAGCAAAAGGGAAAGCTCCTACAATGAGCAGTTCTTC
TRBJ2-3 | many | TRBD2 | TRBV6-1 | CASSGTSGRSGTQYF | TGTGCCAGCAGTGGGACTAGCGGGAGAAGCGGTACGCAGTATTTT
TRBJ2-1 | many | TRBD2 | TRBV10-3 | CAISESSGGANEQFF | TGTGCCATCAGTGAGTCTAGCGGGGGGGCAAATGAGCAGTTCTTC
TRBJ2-2 | many | TRBD1 | TRBV6-2/TRBV6-3 | CASRSDRGPGELFF | TGTGCCAGTAGAAGCGACAGGGGGCCGGGGGAGCTGTTTTTT
TRBJ2-3 | few | . | TRBV5-4 | CASSLGRQGADTQYF | TGTGCCAGCAGCTTGGGTCGCCAGGGAGCAGATACGCAGTATTTT
TRBJ2-4 | . | TRBD2 | TRBV11-2 | CASSLASGGAGDKNIQYF | TGTGCCAGCAGCTTAGCTAGCGGGGGGGCCGGGGACAAAAACATTCAGTACTTC
TRBJ2-5 | . | . | TRBV12-3/TRBV12-4 | CASSQTPGLQETQYF | TGTGCCAGCAGTCAAACTCCGGGACTCCAAGAGACCCAGTACTTC
TRBJ2-2 | . | TRBD2 | TRBV19 | CASSRGAVAGDTGELFF | TGTGCCAGTAGTAGGGGTGCTGTGGCGGGAGACACCGGGGAGCTGTTTTTT
TRBJ1-4 | many | TRBD1 | TRBV5-8 | CASSPDRADEKLFF | TGTGCCAGCAGCCCGGACAGGGCGGATGAAAAACTGTTTTTT
TRBJ2-1 | . | TRBD2 | TRBV5-1 | CASSQEFLAGTNEQFF | TGCGCCAGCAGCCAGGAATTCCTAGCGGGGACTAATGAGCAGTTCTTC
TRBJ1-4 | many | TRBD1 | TRBV20-1 | CSATLQGTNEKLFF | TGCAGTGCTACCCTACAGGGGACTAATGAAAAACTGTTTTTT
TRBJ2-1 | . | TRBD2 | TRBV5-6 | CASSQSLAGALYNEQFF | TGTGCCAGCAGCCAGTCCTTAGCGGGGGCACTCTACAATGAGCAGTTCTTC
TRBJ2-7 | many | . | TRBV3-1 | CASSQAGALGNEQYF | TGTGCCAGCAGCCAAGCTGGGGCCCTGGGGAACGAGCAGTACTTC
TRBJ2-3 | many | TRBD2 | TRBV29-1 | CSVERGGADTQYF | TGCAGCGTTGAAAGGGGAGGGGCAGATACGCAGTATTTT
TRBJ2-5 | . | . | TRBV9 | CASSVAGALETQYF | TGTGCCAGCAGCGTAGCAGGGGCGCTGGAGACCCAGTACTTC
TRBJ2-5 | . | . | TRBV19 | CASSITGAQETQYF | TGTGCCAGTAGTATAACCGGGGCCCAAGAGACCCAGTACTTC
TRBJ1-2 | many | . | TRBV5-1 | CASSLVPSSGGYTF | TGCGCCAGCAGCTTGGTTCCAAGTTCTGGTGGCTACACCTTC
TRBJ2-7 | . | . | TRBV3-1 | CASSQVTRTYEQYF | TGTGCCAGCAGCCAAGTGACCCGCACCTACGAGCAGTACTTC
TRBJ1-1 | many | . | TRBV28 | CASAGGWGTEAFF | TGTGCCAGCGCGGGGGGGTGGGGAACTGAAGCTTTCTTT
TRBJ1-6 | . | TRBD1 | TRBV20-1 | CSAARGQGASSPLHF | TGCAGTGCTGCCAGAGGACAGGGGGCGAGTTCACCCCTCCACTTT
TRBJ2-5 | many | . | TRBV7-2 | CASSLNPTNQETQYF | TGTGCCAGCAGCTTAAATCCGACGAACCAAGAGACCCAGTACTTC
TRBJ2-3 | . | TRBD2 | TRBV12-3/TRBV12-4 | CASSLARFLAGGRKADTQYF | TGTGCCAGCAGTTTAGCGAGGTTTTTGGCGGGGGGGCGGAAGGCAGATACGCAGTATTTT
TRBJ2-7 | many | . | TRBV28 | CASSPTPRHLSYEQYF | TGTGCCAGCAGTCCAACCCCCCGACACCTCTCCTACGAGCAGTACTTC
TRBJ1-1 | many | . | TRBV6-1 | CASSSFTANTEAFF | TGTGCCAGCAGTTCTTTCACAGCCAACACTGAAGCTTTCTTT
TRBJ2-5 | few | . | TRBV6-1 | CASSEVGIRVGSETQYF | TGTGCCAGCAGTGAAGTGGGGATCCGGGTCGGATCAGAGACCCAGTACTTC
TRBJ2-5 | few | . | TRBV7-9 | CASTVYTQETQYF | TGTGCCAGCACAGTGTATACCCAAGAGACCCAGTACTTC
TRBJ2-5 | . | . | TRBV7-3 | CASSSGPEATQYF | TGTGCCAGCAGTTCAGGACCCGAGGCGACCCAGTACTTC
TRBJ2-3 | . | . | TRBV9 | CASSGGAVNTDTQYF | TGTGCCAGCAGCGGGGGGGCCGTTAACACAGATACGCAGTATTTT
TRBJ2-5 | few | TRBD2 | TRBV12-3/TRBV12-4 | CASSFSGGAETRYF | TGTGCCAGCAGCTTTAGCGGGGGGGCCGAGACCCGGTACTTC
TRBJ2-2 | few | . | TRBV9 | CASSLEGDRNGELFF | TGTGCCAGCAGCCTTGAGGGGGATCGCAACGGGGAGCTGTTTTTT
TRBJ2-7 | many | . | TRBV2 | CASSRQSPYSEQYF | TGTGCCAGCAGCCGCCAGTCGCCCTACTCCGAGCAGTACTTC
TRBJ2-2 | many | . | TRBV5-1 | CASSLGQGTWNTGELFF | TGCGCCAGCAGCTTGGGGCAGGGTACCTGGAACACCGGGGAGCTGTTTTTT
TRBJ1-4 | . | TRBD1 | TRBV7-2 | CASSARTGGLEKLFF | TGTGCCAGCAGCGCCCGGACAGGGGGATTAGAAAAACTGTTTTTT
TRBJ1-3 | . | TRBD1 | TRBV19 | CASRIAGGARGNTIYF | TGTGCCAGTAGGATCGCAGGGGGCGCGAGGGGAAACACCATATATTTT
TRBJ1-4 | . | . | TRBV5-6 | CASSLGVGNFEKLFF | TGTGCCAGCAGCTTGGGGGTAGGGAACTTTGAAAAACTGTTTTTT
TRBJ1-3 | . | . | TRBV7-6 | CASSSQTTANSGNTIYF | TGTGCCAGCAGCTCCCAAACTACAGCTAACTCTGGAAACACCATATATTTT
TRBJ2-5 | . | . | TRBV10-3 | CAISENWGLQETQYF | TGTGCCATCAGTGAAAATTGGGGGCTCCAAGAGACCCAGTACTTC
TRBJ1-2 | . | . | TRBV12-3/TRBV12-4 | CASSGGRIYGYTF | TGTGCCAGCAGTGGCGGCAGAATCTATGGCTACACCTTC
TRBJ2-1 | . | . | TRBV12-5 | CASGFLGGNEQFF | TGTGCTAGTGGTTTCCTAGGAGGCAATGAGCAGTTCTTC
TRBJ2-7 | . | . | TRBV29-1 | CSVVWGQEQYF | TGCAGCGTCGTCTGGGGGCAGGAGCAGTACTTC
TRBJ1-1 | many | TRBD1 | TRBV30 | CAWNLQGTGTEAFF | TGTGCCTGGAACCTACAGGGGACGGGCACTGAAGCTTTCTTT
TRBJ1-2 | many | TRBD1 | TRBV30 | CAWGQGYGYTF | TGTGCCTGGGGACAGGGATATGGCTACACCTTC